The subject of this entry is one TCR beta chain. This record belongs to a study of blood T cell repertoires in COVID-19. Study background: Samples taken during acute and convalescent COVID-19 were collected in the United States, Italy and Spain.

The authors' processing: Amplification of reference gene primers was used by the study to estimate nucleated cell counts. Method: immunoSEQ multiplex PCR; TCRdb's copy keeps in-frame clones and lacks some. V and J calls and clone size are given by that table; D and trimming were obtained from the DNA. Of roughly 250,000 clones in the sample, roughly 90% are singletons; the top ten hold roughly 0.8%. Germline CDR1 reads MDHEN; CDR2 reads SYDVKM. The ends were cut back, 2 bases at V and 7 bases at J, with 8 bases in the middle. This CDR3 is built from 12 residues. This chain joins TRBV28 and TRBJ1-2; D gene ambiguous. The sequencing sample was made of peripheral blood. This TCR was sampled from a young man with acute or convalescent COVID-19. CDR3 sequence (DNA): TGTGCCAGCAGTTTAATTCCCCGTGGCTACACCTTC. Its translation: CASSLIPRGYTF.